Listed below are T cell receptor beta chains from one sample, sequenced in a study of cytomegalovirus exposure and HLA in healthy donors. The table came from immunoSEQ multiplex PCR; TCRdb's copy has only in-frame clones and leaves some out. This table holds roughly 110,000 clones, 70% to 85% found once. Sequenced input: PBMCs. Receptors were obtained from a woman younger than 35 in good health and CMV-seronegative. CDR3s include the opening cysteine and the closing phenylalanine or tryptophan. A D gene is named only where the DNA matches it firmly. Clone size, where shown, is once, few, many, or a class for clones that have expanded.

>15|NA|TRBV27|TRBJ1-2|NA
CASSLYPRGSSGYTF
TGTGCCAGCAGTTTATACCCCAGGGGATCCTCTGGCTACACCTTC
>13|once|TRBV6-5|TRBJ1-2|NA
CASRPTGPGGYTF
TGTGCCAGCAGGCCGACAGGTCCGGGGGGCTACACCTTC
>15|NA|TRBV6-5|TRBJ1-1|NA
CASSYFQGIKTEAFF
TGTGCCAGCAGTTACTTCCAGGGTATTAAGACTGAAGCTTTCTTT
>14|NA|TRBV29-1|TRBJ1-1|NA
CSVEYPGKNTEAFF
TGCAGCGTTGAATATCCGGGGAAAAACACTGAAGCTTTCTTT
>15|NA|TRBV15|TRBJ1-5|TRBD1
CATSRGQGDGQPQHF
TGTGCCACCAGCAGAGGACAGGGGGACGGTCAGCCCCAGCATTTT
>12|once|TRBV2|TRBJ1-2|NA
CASRRTEDGYTF
TGTGCCAGCCGCCGGACAGAGGATGGCTACACCTTC
>14|NA|TRBV28|TRBJ1-5|TRBD1
CASSTRDRYQPQHF
TGTGCCAGCAGTACCCGGGACAGATATCAGCCCCAGCATTTT
>14|NA|TRBV7-9|TRBJ1-1|TRBD1
CASSLYSGGTEAFF
TGTGCCAGCAGCTTATATTCAGGGGGAACTGAAGCTTTCTTT
>14|NA|TRBV28|TRBJ1-1|NA
CASSPIWRNTEAFF
TGTGCCAGCAGTCCCATCTGGAGGAACACTGAAGCTTTCTTT
>15|NA|TRBV18|TRBJ1-1|NA
CASSPAGGLGTEAFF
TGTGCCAGCTCACCTGCAGGAGGATTGGGGACTGAAGCTTTCTTT
>17|few|TRBV7-9|TRBJ2-3|TRBD2
CASSSGLAGGSTDTQYF
TGTGCCAGCAGCTCGGGACTAGCGGGGGGGAGCACAGATACGCAGTATTTT
>16|once|TRBV2|TRBJ2-5|TRBD1
CASRPIRTGGKETQYF
TGTGCCAGCAGACCAATACGGACAGGGGGTAAGGAGACCCAGTACTTC
>15|NA|TRBV27|TRBJ2-3|TRBD2
CASSSLAGWADTQYF
TGTGCCAGCAGTTCCTTAGCGGGGTGGGCAGATACGCAGTATTTT
>20|NA|TRBV23-1|TRBJ2-1|TRBD2
CASSQSPGAVAGDPYNEQFF
TGCGCCAGCAGTCAATCCCCGGGGGCGGTAGCGGGAGATCCCTACAATGAGCAGTTCTTC
>15|NA|TRBV6-5|TRBJ2-5|TRBD1
CASSSHRGLKETQYF
TGTGCCAGCAGTTCTCACAGGGGGTTGAAAGAGACCCAGTACTTC
>14|NA|TRBV28|TRBJ2-5|NA
CASRAGHGRETQYF
TGTGCCAGCAGGGCCGGACACGGTCGAGAGACCCAGTACTTC
>14|NA|TRBV11-2|TRBJ1-1|NA
CASSLRSQVLEAFF
TGTGCCAGCAGCTTAAGGTCGCAGGTCCTGGAAGCTTTCTTT
>12|NA|TRBV30|TRBJ2-3|NA
CAWYRLSDTQYF
TGTGCCTGGTATAGACTCTCCGATACGCAGTATTTT
>17|NA|TRBV14|TRBJ2-2|TRBD1
CASSRLSGTANTGELFF
TGTGCCAGCAGCCGGCTATCCGGGACAGCGAACACCGGGGAGCTGTTTTTT
>15|NA|TRBV4-3|TRBJ1-1|TRBD1
CASSQDLGQGAGAFF
TGCGCCAGCAGCCAAGATCTTGGACAGGGGGCGGGGGCTTTCTTT
>14|NA|TRBV6-6|TRBJ1-2|NA
CASSWEQGMGGYTF
TGTGCCAGCAGTTGGGAACAGGGAATGGGTGGCTACACCTTC
>16|NA|TRBV5-4|TRBJ2-3|NA
CASSSFSGTSTDTQYF
TGTGCCAGCAGCTCCTTCAGCGGGACAAGCACAGATACGCAGTATTTT
>14|NA|TRBV6-6|TRBJ1-1|TRBD1
CASSGGQDLGETFF
TGTGCCAGCAGTGGGGGACAGGATCTCGGTGAAACTTTCTTT
>15|NA|TRBV2|TRBJ1-1|NA
CASSLYVTGTTEAFF
TGTGCCAGCAGTCTATACGTTACAGGGACCACTGAAGCTTTCTTT
>14|few|TRBV30|TRBJ1-1|NA
CAWRGGYRDTEAFF
TGTGCCTGGAGGGGAGGGTATCGGGATACTGAAGCTTTCTTT
>12|NA|TRBV28|TRBJ1-4|TRBD1
CASSLGQGGLFF
TGTGCCAGCAGTTTAGGACAGGGAGGGCTGTTTTTT
>16|few|TRBV4-2|TRBJ1-1|NA
CASSQVSVQGNTEAFF
TGTGCCAGCAGCCAAGTTTCGGTGCAGGGGAACACTGAAGCTTTCTTT
>16|NA|TRBV5-4|TRBJ2-2|TRBD2
CASKTETGGGTGELFF
TGTGCCAGCAAGACCGAGACGGGAGGGGGCACCGGGGAGCTGTTTTTT
>17|NA|TRBV2|TRBJ2-7|TRBD2
CASSEGGLAGGIYEQYF
TGTGCCAGCAGTGAGGGGGGACTAGCGGGAGGAATCTACGAGCAGTACTTC
>12|NA|TRBV7-9|TRBJ2-7|TRBD1
CASGQGDNEQYF
TGTGCCAGCGGTCAGGGGGACAACGAGCAGTACTTC
>13|NA|TRBV7-2|TRBJ2-5|NA
CASSLEQQETQYF
TGTGCCAGCAGCTTAGAACAACAAGAGACCCAGTACTTC
>16|NA|TRBV27|TRBJ2-2|NA
CASSFLENRDTGELFF
NA
>14|NA|TRBV27|TRBJ2-1|TRBD2
CASASGANYNEQFF
TGTGCCAGCGCTAGCGGGGCCAACTACAATGAGCAGTTCTTC
>15|NA|TRBV7-8|TRBJ1-2|NA
CASSLRAGNNYGYTF
TGTGCCAGCAGCTTACGAGCAGGGAACAACTATGGCTACACCTTC
>14|NA|TRBV18|TRBJ1-1|NA
CASSPGVQGTEAFF
TGTGCCAGCTCACCGGGCGTACAAGGCACTGAAGCTTTCTTT
>18|NA|TRBV28|TRBJ2-2|TRBD2
CASSLRLGAGGPTGELFF
TGTGCCAGCAGTTTGCGCCTCGGGGCGGGAGGACCAACCGGGGAGCTGTTTTTT
>12|NA|TRBV27|TRBJ1-4|NA
CASSHYNEKLFF
TGTGCCAGCTCACACTATAATGAAAAACTGTTTTTT
>16|NA|TRBV6-1|TRBJ1-6|NA
CASSDRGDSYNSPLHF
TGTGCCAGCAGTGATCGGGGGGACTCCTATAATTCACCCCTCCACTTT
>15|NA|TRBV5-4|TRBJ2-1|TRBD1
CASSPGGTGVNEQFF
TGTGCCAGCAGCCCCGGCGGGACAGGGGTCAATGAGCAGTTCTTC
>15|NA|TRBV7-9|TRBJ2-1|NA
CASSLASERLNEQFF
TGTGCCAGCAGCTTAGCGAGTGAACGCCTCAATGAGCAGTTCTTC
>15|NA|TRBV2|TRBJ1-5|TRBD1
CASRRTGGGNQPQHF
TGTGCCAGCCGACGAACAGGGGGCGGCAATCAGCCCCAGCATTTT
>15|NA|TRBV28|TRBJ1-6|NA
CASSSAGEVDSPLHF
TGTGCCAGCAGTTCCGCAGGGGAAGTGGATTCACCCCTCCACTTT
>15|NA|TRBV19|TRBJ1-4|TRBD1
CASNPGNRGDEKLFF
TGTGCCAGTAACCCGGGTAACAGGGGGGACGAAAAACTGTTTTTT
>18|NA|TRBV19|TRBJ1-5|NA
CASSIEVGRGVGNQPQHF
TGTGCCAGTAGTATAGAGGTAGGGAGGGGAGTGGGCAATCAGCCCCAGCATTTT
>17|NA|TRBV5-6|TRBJ1-5|NA
CASSSYPGPGLNQPQHF
TGTGCCAGCAGCTCATACCCCGGACCGGGACTTAATCAGCCCCAGCATTTT
>14|NA|TRBV11-2|TRBJ2-5|NA
CASSLVRGGETQYF
TGTGCCAGCAGCTTAGTGCGGGGAGGTGAGACCCAGTACTTC
>14|NA|TRBV28|TRBJ2-5|NA
CASSYITGRETQYF
TGTGCCAGCAGCTATATCACAGGTAGAGAGACCCAGTACTTC
>15|NA|TRBV9|TRBJ2-2|TRBD2
CASSVGLVITGELFF
TGTGCCAGCAGCGTGGGACTAGTGATAACCGGGGAGCTGTTTTTT
>14|few|TRBV2|TRBJ1-1|TRBD1
CATTTGGADTEAFF
TGTGCCACCACGACAGGGGGCGCTGACACTGAAGCTTTCTTT
>14|NA|TRBV19|TRBJ1-1|TRBD1
CATGTGGTNTEAFF
TGTGCCACTGGGACAGGGGGAACGAACACTGAAGCTTTCTTT
>15|few|TRBV5-5|TRBJ2-3|NA
CASSLRGHPTDTQYF
TGTGCCAGCAGCTTGAGGGGACACCCCACAGATACGCAGTATTTT
>14|NA|TRBV11-3|TRBJ1-3|NA
CASSSQNSGNTIYF
TGTGCCAGCAGCTCACAGAATTCGGGAAACACCATATATTTT
>12|few|TRBV6-5|TRBJ2-3|NA
CASSYSSGTQYF
TGTGCCAGCAGTTACTCGAGTGGTACGCAGTATTTT
>14|NA|TRBV5-1|TRBJ2-5|NA
CASTGISGQETQYF
TGCGCCAGCACGGGTATTAGCGGCCAAGAGACCCAGTACTTC
>15|NA|TRBV7-9|TRBJ1-2|NA
CASSPDITQYYGYTF
TGTGCCAGCAGCCCCGACATAACACAATACTATGGCTACACCTTC
>17|NA|TRBV5-4|TRBJ2-3|TRBD2
CASSLALAGGMEDTQYF
TGTGCCAGCAGCTTGGCTTTAGCGGGGGGGATGGAAGATACGCAGTATTTT
>15|NA|TRBV7-2|TRBJ2-3|TRBD2
CASSSLAGGADTQYF
TGTGCCAGCAGCTCCCTGGCGGGGGGGGCGGATACGCAGTATTTT
>15|NA|TRBV9|TRBJ1-1|NA
CASREGAGRRTEAFF
TGTGCCAGCAGAGAAGGGGCAGGGCGGAGAACTGAAGCTTTCTTT
>11|NA|TRBV6-6|TRBJ1-2|NA
CASEFNYGYTF
TGTGCCAGCGAGTTTAACTATGGCTACACCTTC
>14|once|TRBV7-2|TRBJ2-3|NA
CASSLDRRTDTQYF
TGTGCCAGCAGCTTAGACAGGCGCACAGATACGCAGTATTTT